This T cell receptor (beta chain) was documented in a study of T cells in Graves' hyperthyroidism and ophthalmopathy. This clonotype has just a few counts. Its antigen is currently unknown. Germline CDR1 MDHEN, CDR2 SYDVKM. V was shortened by 6 bases and J by 5 bases, with 11 bases between the two germline ends. The CDR3 totals 12 residues. Whole-study findings and limits: Most thyroid clonotypes with frequency above 0.001 were detected in blood.

Ophthalmopathy patients had moderate-to-severe active disease, CAS ≥3, NOSPECS ≥4, and disease duration under 3 months. A patient was excluded if there was uncontrolled infection, other autoimmune disease, pregnancy or lactation. The source material, RNA transcripts, was used to amplify TCR beta CDR3 regions. The HTBI primer set served for first-round RT-PCR of the TCR CDR3. In TCRdb, the multiplex PCR reads were re-called with MiXCR into one record per CDR3 protein. The sample shows about half a million distinct CDR3 sequences, 15% to 20% of them seen only once. This TCR came from a middle-aged man with Graves' ophthalmopathy. The source material was blood. This sequence joins TRBV28 and TRBJ2-7, with D unclear. The DNA of the CDR3 is TGTGCCAGCAGCCCCGACACGGACGAGCAGTACTTC. Translated: CASSPDTDEQYF. The variable domain in full, completed from reference TRBV28 and TRBJ2-7, reads DVKVTQSSRYLVKRTGEKVFLECVQDMDHENMFWYRQDPGLGLRLIYFSYDVKMKEKGDIPEGYSVSREKKERFSLILESASTNQTSMYLCASSPDTDEQYFGPGTRLTVT.